The TCR beta chain described here comes from a study of long-term antiretroviral therapy in people with HIV. Regarding the study as a whole: Post-ART samples showed increased diversity that remained below transplant donor control levels.

No fewer than two post-ART and no fewer than one pre-ART PBMC samples existed for each donor. The V and J ends lost 4 bases and 2 bases respectively, with 20 bases between them. The germline V gene encodes CDR1 SEHNR and CDR2 FQNEAQ (reference sequence). The CDR3 loop spans 18 amino acids. For this clone: Its antigen is unidentified.

Survey-level resolution applied to immunoSEQ assay v3.0. TCRdb's table, derived via immunoSEQ multiplex PCR, lists solely in-frame clones and lacks some. Here the sample spans about 24,000 clones, approximately 80% being singletons. The J gene is TRBJ2-2, the V gene TRBV7-9, with D maybe TRBD2 (6 bases). The sequence came from a man aged 25-45 years with HIV. The specimen comprised unsorted PBMCs, sampled 4.4 years after starting antiretroviral therapy. The CDR3 sequence is CASSSSSARRDNTGELFF. The CDR3 bases are TGTGCCAGCAGCTCCTCCTCGGCGAGGCGGGATAACACCGGGGAGCTGTTTTTT.